This T cell receptor beta chain is from a study of beta chain features in type 1 diabetes. Study at large: Healthy donors and patients had similar age, gender and cell yields. Researchers looked at roughly 100,000,000 sorted cells across all samples. General observations from the study: Significant though moderate, a shortening of TCRB CDR3s appeared in all four CD4+ subsets of Type 1 diabetes patients.

V shed 6 bases and J shed 0 bases, with 11 bases lying between them. Per the germline V gene, CDR1 is MDHEN and CDR2 is SYDVKM. This CDR3 is built from 14 residues. The study reverse transcribed the entire isolated RNA, so it sequenced expressed TCRB transcripts. The method was immunoSEQ multiplex PCR; TCRdb's version includes in-frame clones alone and lacks a portion of them. The top ten clones hold under 0.02% of a sample with roughly 300,000 clones, more than 13% of them seen once. This clone has only a few counts. Antigen specificity is unknown. Sequenced sample: naive CD4+ T cells from blood. The TCR comes from a man aged 25-45 years with type 1 diabetes. This rearrangement joins TRBV28 to TRBJ1-1; D gene ambiguous. DNA of the CDR3: TGTGCCAGCAGCTTGAGCGTCATGAACACTGAAGCTTTCTTT. This encodes CASSLSVMNTEAFF.